This TCR beta chain is drawn from a study of response to subunit inactivated influenza vaccine (dated by TCRdb to the late 2010s). Background on the whole study: The study used deep quantitative T cell receptor repertoire profiling to track responses to a trivalent subunit inactivated influenza vaccine.

Receptor libraries were prepared by RT-PCR. Reads for this sample came from an Illumina HiSeq 2500. Using fastp at Q25 and MiXCR, TCRdb reprocessed the public reads and kept productive beta chains. For every CDR3 protein sequence, its rows merge into one entry that carries the most common genes and DNA. The sample table holds about 650,000 distinct CDR3 sequences, of which 15% to 19% were seen once. Of the sample, 11% falls within the top ten clones. The junction carries 14 bases between V and J, which are trimmed by 3 bases and 6 bases respectively. Inclusive of the bounding cysteine and phenylalanine, the CDR3 is 14 residues long. Just the 42-base CDR3 DNA is kept, in frame starting at base 1. For CDR1 and CDR2, the germline V gene (reference sequence) lists LNHDA and SQIVND. Comments on this clonotype: Its antigen target is currently unknown. No base-level quality is on record; no much larger clone is a single base apart.

Overall results and qualifications from the work: It was suggested by the authors that each seasonal influenza vaccination may recruit only a limited number of new T cells.

Recombination joined TRBV19 with TRBJ1-1, with no reliable assignment of the D segment. Sequenced material: PBMCs from blood, taken roughly 12 days after vaccination. The TCR originated in a man aged 50-59 years who received an inactivated influenza vaccine. Donor details come from another sample of the same person, matched by shared clones. The CDR3 here reads CASSISPGGAEAFF. The DNA sequence is as follows: TGTGCCAGTAGTATTTCCCCAGGCGGGGCTGAAGCTTTCTTT.